Listed here are 2 T cell receptor beta chains from one sample, sequenced in a study of vaccination and CD4 T cells after COVID-19. Regarding treatment: roughly 10-day PBMC culture with coronavirus spike peptide pools or control peptides (ViraFEST assay). No antigens are known for them. Cultured CD4+ T-cell DNA underwent Oncomine TCR Beta short-read sequencing. TCRdb fed the PCR reads into MiXCR, producing one record per CDR3 protein. The sample holds about 27,000 distinct CDR3 sequences; 62% are singletons and the top ten take roughly a sixth. The sequencing here drew on CD4+ T cells from blood, cultured in vitro, taken after SARS-CoV-2 vaccination. All receptors come from a human donor who received a COVID-19 vaccine.

The genes are TRBV6-5 and TRBJ2-1, with no clear D. The CDR3 sequence is 13 residues long. The germline V gene encodes CDR1 MNHEY and CDR2 SVGAGI. The germline V and J ends were trimmed by 2 bases and 6 bases, with 8 bases remaining between them. CDR3 bases: TGTGCCAGCAGTTACCCCCCGAGCAATGAGCAGTTCTTC. It specifies CASSYPPSNEQFF.

This clonotype was detected a few times. The J gene is TRBJ1-5, the V gene TRBV20-1; D unclear. CDR3 length equals 13 residues. The germline CDR1 and CDR2 sequences are DFQATT and SNEGSKA (reference sequence). Trimming cost V 3 bases and J 6 bases, with 12 bases left between them. The CDR3 DNA reads as TGCAGTGCTAGTATCGGGCAGCTTCAGCCCCAGCATTTT. It encodes CSASIGQLQPQHF.